Presented here are 7 T cell receptor beta chains from one specimen sequenced in a study of T cells after yellow fever vaccination. In TCRdb, the 5' RACE reads were re-called with MiXCR into one record per CDR3 protein. The sample consists of about 74,000 distinct CDR3 sequences, more than 5.5% of them appearing once. The specimen comprised CD8+ T cells sorted from PBMCs, sampled about 5 days after the first yellow fever vaccination. These receptors were collected from a man younger than 30 who received the YFV17D yellow fever vaccine.

The J gene is TRBJ2-3, the V gene TRBV28; 8 nucleotides match TRBD2. The germline gives CDR1 MDHEN, CDR2 SYDVKM. There are 21 residues in the CDR3. V gave up 6 bases and J gave up 6 bases; unmatched junction bases: 29. CDR3 sequence: CASRPRGGMVAGRFGVDTQYF. In nucleotides, the CDR3 is TGTGCCAGCAGACCCCGCGGGGGGATGGTAGCGGGGAGGTTCGGCGTCGATACGCAGTATTTT.

In this sample, this clonotype turned up many times. The chain has TRBV4-1 and TRBJ2-1; maybe TRBD2 (6 bases). The CDR3 extends over 15 amino acids. CDR1 is MGHRA, CDR2 YSYEKL, per germline. The V and J ends lost 0 bases and 4 bases respectively, with 10 bases between them. CDR3 protein: CASSQDGGRYNEQFF. The DNA of the CDR3 is TGCGCCAGCAGCCAAGACGGGGGAAGATACAATGAGCAGTTCTTC.

This clonotype was counted at least ten times. The chain carries TRBV24-1 and TRBJ2-7; perhaps TRBD1 as D (5 bases). Trimming removed 5 bases at V and 5 bases at J, with 15 bases between. The CDR3 consists of 14 residues. Germline V gene lookup returns CDR1 KGHDR and CDR2 SFDVKD. For the CDR3, the DNA is TGTGCCACCAGTGCCTCGACAGTGTTCGACGAGCAGTACTTC. This gives the protein CATSASTVFDEQYF.

The CDR3 sequence is CASSLRGGASILHEQFF. The CDR3 region has the DNA TGTGCCAGCAGCTTAAGGGGGGGCGCGAGTATTCTCCATGAGCAGTTCTTC. The genes are TRBV7-6 and TRBJ2-1; D possibly corresponds to TRBD2 (7 bases). The V end lost 2 bases, the J end lost 8 bases, and 22 bases lay between the germline ends. This CDR3 has 17 amino acids. CDR1 SGHVS and CDR2 FNYEAQ come from the germline V gene.

This clonotype was seen at least ten times. The genes are TRBV6-2 or TRBV6-3 and TRBJ2-2; D not resolved. V was cut by 3 bases and J by 7 bases, with 3 bases left in between. Germline values: CDR1 MNHEY, CDR2 SVGEGT. The CDR3 is made up of 11 amino acids. The CDR3 sequence: CASSYNGELFF. The CDR3, as DNA: TGTGCCAGCAGTTATAACGGGGAGCTGTTTTTT.

At least ten counts were recorded for this clonotype. The chain carries TRBV4-1 and TRBJ1-2; 8 bases fit TRBD1. This CDR3 contains 18 residues. The junction had 17 bases not matched to a gene; V was cut back by 0 bases and J by 8 bases. Germline CDR1 reads MGHRA; CDR2 reads YSYEKL. DNA of the CDR3: TGCGCCAGCAGCCAAGATCCGGGGACAGGAGGGTCCCTAGGGGGCTACACCTTC. As protein: CASSQDPGTGGSLGGYTF.

This clonotype was recorded a few times. V and J are TRBV4-3 and TRBJ1-3, with D possibly matching TRBD1 (5 bases). The CDR3 covers 15 residues. Trimming cost V 4 bases and J 3 bases, with 13 bases left between them. CDR1 and CDR2 from the germline V gene are LGHNA and YSLEER. The CDR3 reads CASSPYMGVGNTIYF. The DNA for the CDR3 is TGCGCCAGCAGCCCCTATATGGGGGTTGGAAACACCATATATTTT.